One sample yielded the 14 T cell receptor beta chains listed below, sequenced in a study of T cells in Graves' hyperthyroidism and ophthalmopathy. RNA transcripts served as the template for amplifying TCR beta CDR3 regions. HTBI primers were used for first-round RT-PCR of the TCR CDR3. TCRdb called the multiplex PCR reads again in MiXCR, with one record for every CDR3 protein. This sample has roughly 100,000 distinct CDR3 sequences; over 45% occur once, and the top ten carry under 30%. Sample: blood. Receptors originate from a man aged 40-55 years with Graves' hyperthyroidism.

This clonotype was recorded at least ten times. The rearrangement links TRBV5-4 to TRBJ2-2; 8 bases align to TRBD2. This CDR3 has 15 residues. The J segment lost 5 bases and the V segment lost 3 bases, leaving 6 bases of the junction unmatched. The germline gives CDR1 SGHNT, CDR2 YYREEE (reference sequence). As DNA, the CDR3 is TGTGCCAGCAGCTGGGGGACTAGTGGTACCGGGGAGCTGTTTTTT. Amino acid sequence: CASSWGTSGTGELFF.

This clonotype was seen ten or more times. V and J are TRBV29-1 and TRBJ1-1, with 9 nucleotides matching TRBD1. Germline-derived CDR1 and CDR2 are SQVTM and ANQGSEA. J was trimmed by 1 base and V by 3 bases; bases with no gene match: 9. The CDR3 runs 16 residues. The CDR3 bases are TGCAGCGTTGATTACAGGGGGCTCCTCGGGAACACTGAAGCTTTCTTT. It encodes CSVDYRGLLGNTEAFF.

This clonotype was recorded only once. One base away lies a much larger clone, so this may be a sequencing read error. This rearrangement joins TRBV6-1 to TRBJ2-3; 8 bases align to TRBD2. CDR1 MNHNS and CDR2 SASEGT come from the germline V gene. The CDR3 totals 15 residues. The DNA of the CDR3 is TGTGCCTGCAGTAGAGCGGGAGAGGTGACAGATACGCAGTATTTT. Its translation: CACSRAGEVTDTQYF.

This clonotype showed up just once. The chain combines TRBV10-3 with TRBJ2-7, with D perhaps matching TRBD1 (6 bases). V dropped 6 bases and J dropped 0 bases, with 9 bases sitting between them. Germline V gives CDR1 ENHRY, CDR2 SYGVKD. The CDR3 consists of 13 residues. DNA for the CDR3: TGTGCCATCAGGGGGGACAACTCCTACGAGCAGTACTTC. Translated, it gives CAIRGDNSYEQYF.

There are many counts of this clonotype. V usage is TRBV2 and J usage is TRBJ2-1; possible D gene TRBD2, 6 bases. Germline CDR1 is SNHLY and CDR2 is FYNNEI. V was trimmed by 10 bases and J by 5 bases, leaving 15 bases between them. CDR3 length: 13 residues. The CDR3 DNA reads as TGTGCCATCGAGGGACTCGAACACAATGAGCAGTTCTTC. It is translated as CAIEGLEHNEQFF.

This clonotype was counted once. Relative to the germline gene, one junction end is altered; a read error may explain this. The CDR3, as DNA: TGTGCCAGTAGCCCGGAACTTCACTACAAGCAGTACTTC. Translated: CASSPELHYKQYF. The J gene is TRBJ2-7, the V gene TRBV7-2; D uncertain. The CDR3 runs to 13 residues. CDR1 and CDR2 from the germline V gene are SGHTA and FQGNSA.

CDR3 nucleotide sequence: TGTGCCAGCAGCCCGGGACCTTTACAAGAGACCCAGTACTTC. Its translation: CASSPGPLQETQYF. The gene calls are TRBV7-9 and TRBJ2-5, with D perhaps assigned TRBD1 or TRBD2 (5 bases each). The CDR3 length is 14 residues. Germline assignment: CDR1 SEHNR and CDR2 FQNEAQ (reference sequence). Trimming removed 5 bases from V and 2 bases from J, with 12 bases in between. Combining the CDR3 with reference TRBV7-9 and TRBJ2-5 gives the whole variable domain DTGVSQNPRHKITKRGQNVTFRCDPISEHNRLYWYRQTLGQGPEFLTYFQNEAQLEKSRLLSDRFSAERPKGSFSTLEIQRTEQGDSAMYLCASSPGPLQETQYFGPGTRLLVL.

As regards this clonotype: An end of the junction differs from the germline gene, which may be a read error. The V call is TRBV29-1, the J call TRBJ2-3; tentatively, D is TRBD1 or TRBD2 (5 bases each). This CDR3 is 13 amino acids long. From germline, CDR1 is SQVTM and CDR2 ANQGSEA. The CDR3 region is CSVDSRTTDTRYF. For the CDR3, the DNA is TGCAGCGTGGACTCCAGGACGACAGATACGCGGTATTTT.

This clonotype was found a few times. The gene calls are TRBV12-5 and TRBJ2-5; 8 nucleotides agree with TRBD1. Germline CDR1 reads LGHNT; CDR2 reads FRNRAP. This CDR3 comprises 14 residues. The V and J ends lost 5 bases and 4 bases, in that order; junction bases with no gene match: 6. CDR3 protein: CASGPGTGVETQYF. In DNA form, the CDR3 reads TGTGCTAGTGGTCCCGGGACAGGCGTAGAGACCCAGTACTTC. Full variable domain (missing parts from reference TRBV12-5 and TRBJ2-5): DARVTQTPRHKVTEMGQEVTMRCQPILGHNTVFWYRQTMMQGLELLAYFRNRAPLDDSGMPKDRFSAEMPDATLATLKIQPSEPRDSAVYFCASGPGTGVETQYFGPGTRLLVL.

The rearrangement links TRBV9 to TRBJ1-4; D possibly corresponds to TRBD1 (5 bases). The CDR3 has 15 amino acids. Germline loops: CDR1 SGDLS, CDR2 YYNGEE. V dropped 2 bases and J dropped 7 bases, with 15 bases sitting between them. In nucleotides, the CDR3 is TGTGCCAGCAGCGTTCTAGCGGGGGGAGGTGAAAAACTGTTTTTT. This translates into CASSVLAGGGEKLFF.

This clonotype was picked up many times. The V call is TRBV20-1, the J call TRBJ2-1; 11 nucleotides line up with TRBD2. The J segment lost 5 bases and the V segment lost 5 bases, leaving 5 bases of the junction unmatched. There are 14 residues in the CDR3. Looked up from germline, CDR1 is DFQATT and CDR2 is SNEGSKA (reference sequence). DNA of the CDR3: TGCAGTGCTCTACTAGCGGGGGTAAACAATGAGCAGTTCTTC. This sequence encodes CSALLAGVNNEQFF.

This clonotype occurred once. The V and J genes are TRBV2 and TRBJ1-6; 8 nucleotides match TRBD1. Germline V gene lookup returns CDR1 SNHLY and CDR2 FYNNEI. The V and J ends lost 5 bases and 15 bases, in that order; junction bases with no gene match: 6. The CDR3 totals 12 residues. The CDR3 reads CASSLDRGGLHF. As DNA, the CDR3 is TGTGCCAGCAGTCTAGACAGGGGAGGCCTCCACTTT.

With respect to this clonotype: A much larger clone sits a single nucleotide away, making a read error possible. The rearrangement uses TRBV6-1 and TRBJ2-5, with unresolved D. Between the trimmed V and J ends, which lost 6 bases and 5 bases, there was a span of 16 bases. The CDR3 sequence is 14 residues long. Germline CDR1 MNHNS, CDR2 SASEGT. The CDR3 here is CASSLARFSETQYF. CDR3 coding DNA: TGTGCCAGCAGCCTCGCCCGGTTCTCTGAGACCCAGTACTTC.

This rearrangement joins TRBV15 to TRBJ1-3; D is perhaps TRBD1 (5 bases). Trimming removed 0 bases from V and 1 base from J, with 10 bases in between. This CDR3 comprises 16 residues. Germline CDR1 is LNHNV and CDR2 is YYDKDF (reference sequence). The DNA for the CDR3 is TGTGCCACCAGCAGAGATCCGCAGGGATCTGGAAACACCATATATTTT. Its protein is CATSRDPQGSGNTIYF.